Following are 21 T cell receptor beta chains from one sample sequenced in a study of CD8 T cells in Susac syndrome (dated by TCRdb to 2018 to 2020). The method behind the library was the immunoSEQ multiplex PCR assay. RNA was extracted with the RNeasy kit and about 0.5 to 1 ug was reverse transcribed using random hexamers. TCRdb took the public reads, trimmed them with fastp at Q25, ran MiXCR for clone calling and kept in-frame beta chains. Under each unique CDR3 protein, matching rows form one entry showing the most common genes and DNA. Within this sample are around 170,000 distinct CDR3 sequences, with under 95% of them counted one time only. Together, the top ten hold over 0.095% of the sample. Sample: CD4+ T cells from PBMCs. These receptors came from a human donor with Susac syndrome.

The V gene is TRBV24-1, the J gene TRBJ2-5; 10 positions agree with TRBD1. The CDR3 is 14 amino acids. The trim removed 9 bases at V and 4 bases at J, leaving 7 bases unmatched. The germline gives CDR1 KGHDR, CDR2 SFDVKD. This CDR3 is CATAKGQGSETQYF. The DNA of the CDR3 is TGTGCCACCGCAAAGGGACAGGGGTCAGAGACCCAGTACTTC.

The J gene is TRBJ1-2, the V gene TRBV15; TRBD1 matches at 7 bases. V lost 3 bases and J lost 6; bases outside the gene matches: 10. CDR3 length: 15 residues. The germline V gene has CDR1 LNHNV and CDR2 YYDKDF (reference sequence). The CDR3 protein is CATSSTSGGRHGYTF. CDR3 nucleotides: TGTGCCACCAGCAGCACTTCAGGGGGGAGGCATGGCTACACCTTC.

This clonotype was seen more than once but under ten times. This chain links TRBV5-1 with TRBJ1-6, with D maybe TRBD1 (6 bases). From germline, CDR1 is SGHRS and CDR2 YFSETQ. V shed 2 bases and J shed 5 bases, with 8 bases lying between them. This CDR3 comprises 14 residues. Written as DNA, the CDR3 is TGCGCCAGCAGCTTAGGGGGGGATAATTCACCCCTCCACTTT. Its protein is CASSLGGDNSPLHF.

V and J are TRBV12-3 or TRBV12-4 and TRBJ1-2, with a tentative D call TRBD1 (6 bases). The V end lost 7 bases, the J end lost 4 bases, and 19 bases lay between the germline ends. This CDR3 has 15 residues. The CDR3 spells CASTKFGTGSYGYTF. In DNA, the CDR3 is TGTGCCAGCACCAAGTTTGGCACAGGGAGCTATGGCTACACCTTC.

DNA of the CDR3: TGTGCCAGCAGCCAAGCAGATACGCAGTATTTT. Encoded protein: CASSQADTQYF. The chain employs TRBV3-1 and TRBJ2-3, with D hard to call. Germline values: CDR1 LGHDT, CDR2 YNNKEL (reference sequence). The CDR3 covers 11 residues. Trimming took off 1 base at V and 4 bases at J, with 0 bases between the two ends.

This clonotype was detected once. V gene TRBV19 combines with J gene TRBJ1-5; D is perhaps TRBD1 (6 bases). Germline CDR1 reads LNHDA; CDR2 reads SQIVND (reference sequence). V was shortened by 5 bases and J by 9 bases, with 20 bases between the two germline ends. This CDR3 comprises 15 residues. CDR3 region: CASSVNRVPIMPQHF. DNA for the CDR3: TGTGCCAGTAGTGTTAACAGGGTCCCCATCATGCCCCAGCATTTT.

This clonotype appeared once. The CDR3 nucleotides read TGTGCCAGCAGCCAAGAGTTAGGGACAGGGAAAAACGAGCAGTACTTC. As protein: CASSQELGTGKNEQYF. The rearrangement links TRBV14 to TRBJ2-7, with 9 bases aligning to TRBD1. The CDR3 is 16 amino acids. V was pared by 0 bases and J by 5 bases, with 8 bases of the junction left unmatched. The germline gives CDR1 SGHDN, CDR2 FVKESK.

The chain carries TRBV24-1 and TRBJ2-5; no firm D call. The CDR3 has 14 amino acids. From germline, CDR1 is KGHDR and CDR2 SFDVKD. The germline V and J ends were trimmed by 0 bases and 3 bases, with 7 bases remaining between them. CDR3 coding DNA: TGTGCCACCAGTGATTTGCCCGAGGAAGAGACCCAGTACTTC. Amino acid sequence: CATSDLPEEETQYF.

The CDR3 nucleotides read TGTGCCAGTAGTAGCGGGACAGGGGGCAATGAGCAGTACTTC. Its translation: CASSSGTGGNEQYF. The chain couples TRBV19 to TRBJ2-7; 12 bases agree with TRBD1. Germline CDR1 LNHDA, CDR2 SQIVND (reference sequence). The CDR3 contains 14 residues. Germline trimming cut 4 bases from V and 7 bases from J; bases unmatched to any gene: 5.

This clonotype was counted only a few times. The chain has TRBV5-1 and TRBJ2-5; D ambiguous. The germline CDR1 and CDR2 sequences are SGHRS and YFSETQ. V was clipped by 4 bases and J by 0 bases, with 7 bases between them. CDR3 length: 13 residues. For the CDR3, the DNA is TGCGCCAGCAGCCCTGAGTACCAAGAGACCCAGTACTTC. This codes for CASSPEYQETQYF.

The rearrangement uses TRBV6-2 or TRBV6-3 and TRBJ2-6; D unclear. CDR1 MNHEY and CDR2 SVGEGT come from the germline V gene. V lost 5 bases and J lost 2, with 13 bases in between. The CDR3 spans 16 residues. CDR3 coding DNA: TGTGCCAGCAGTCCTCCTAGACGGGCTGGGGCCAACGTCCTGACTTTC. The encoded protein is CASSPPRRAGANVLTF.

This sequence joins TRBV15 and TRBJ2-4; a possible D gene is TRBD1 (5 bases). The V gene's germline CDR1 is LNHNV and CDR2 YYDKDF (reference sequence). The CDR3 is 14 residues long. Trimming took 7 bases from V and 7 from J, leaving 17 bases between them. The DNA of the CDR3 is TGTGCCACCAAACCCCGAGGAAGGGGCAACATTCAGTACTTC. Its protein is CATKPRGRGNIQYF.

The V and J genes are TRBV6-5 and TRBJ2-7; 9 bases fit TRBD1. CDR3 length: 15 residues. Germline loops: CDR1 MNHEY, CDR2 SVGAGI. V gave up 7 bases and J gave up 3 bases; unmatched junction bases: 10. This CDR3 is CASNRAGTGSYEQYF. CDR3 in DNA: TGTGCCAGCAATAGAGCCGGGACAGGGAGCTACGAGCAGTACTTC.

V gene TRBV6-5 combines with J gene TRBJ2-5; 7 bases line up with TRBD2. The CDR3 covers 15 residues. CDR1 MNHEY and CDR2 SVGAGI come from the germline V gene. J was trimmed by 5 bases and V by 0 bases; bases with no gene match: 6. CDR3 nucleotides: TGTGCCAGCAGTTACTCGGGACTGCGGGGGGAGACCCAGTACTTC. As protein: CASSYSGLRGETQYF.

The V gene is TRBV3-1, the J gene TRBJ1-3; TRBD1 agrees at 7 bases. The ends lost 5 bases at V and 0 bases at J; junction bases unmatched: 4. CDR3 length: 15 residues. Germline CDR1 LGHDT, CDR2 YNNKEL (reference sequence). The CDR3 loop reads CASSYGTVSGNTIYF. In DNA, the CDR3 is TGTGCCAGCAGCTATGGGACAGTCTCTGGAAACACCATATATTTT.

The V and J genes are TRBV25-1 and TRBJ1-2, with 10 bases aligning to TRBD1. J gave up 7 bases and V 4 bases, and 9 bases lay outside the gene matches. The germline CDR1 and CDR2 sequences are MGHDK and SYGVNS. The CDR3 has 15 residues. The CDR3 protein is CASSARTGGHPGYTF. The CDR3 DNA sequence: TGTGCCAGCAGTGCTCGGACAGGGGGGCACCCTGGCTACACCTTC.

This clonotype turned up a few times. This sequence joins TRBV29-1 and TRBJ2-3; 7 nucleotides match TRBD1. The CDR3 runs 12 residues. Germline values: CDR1 SQVTM, CDR2 ANQGSEA. V shed 6 bases and J 6 bases; nucleotides not matched to a gene: 6. CDR3 coding DNA: TGCAGCGTCGAAACAGGGGCTGATACGCAGTATTTT. This codes for CSVETGADTQYF.

The chain couples TRBV23-1 to TRBJ2-3, with no clear D. TRBV23-1 is an ORF, and what it does is uncertain. The CDR3 loop spans 17 amino acids. Trimming removed 1 base at V and 3 bases at J, with 17 bases between. The CDR3: CASSQFTLRRGTDTQYF. CDR3 bases: TGCGCCAGCAGTCAATTTACCCTTAGAAGAGGAACAGATACGCAGTATTTT.

CDR3 bases: TGTGCCAGCAGCCGGCCCGGGAGTGCAGGCCCCATTCAGTACTTC. Its translation is CASSRPGSAGPIQYF. The rearrangement links TRBV3-1 to TRBJ2-4; D is perhaps TRBD2 (6 bases). V lost 4 bases and J lost 9, with 19 bases in between. Germline V gives CDR1 LGHDT, CDR2 YNNKEL (reference sequence). The CDR3 is 15 residues long.

This rearrangement joins TRBV24-1 to TRBJ2-7; D call uncertain. This CDR3 spans 12 amino acids. V lost 5 bases and J lost 6, with 10 bases in between. Germline CDR1 reads KGHDR; CDR2 reads SFDVKD. The CDR3 region is CATSATVGEQYF. As DNA, the CDR3 is TGTGCCACCAGTGCGACGGTGGGCGAGCAGTACTTC.

This rearrangement joins TRBV20-1 to TRBJ2-3; 7 positions match TRBD1. V was clipped by 0 bases and J by 6 bases; unmatched bases: 6. The CDR3 extends over 14 amino acids. Germline V gives CDR1 DFQATT, CDR2 SNEGSKA (reference sequence). CDR3 in amino acids: CSARDNNRGDTQYF. Written as DNA, the CDR3 is TGCAGTGCTAGAGATAATAACAGGGGTGATACGCAGTATTTT.